These 18 T cell receptor beta chains were all obtained from the same sample, sequenced in a study of synovial regulatory T cells in juvenile arthritis. Sequencing used immunoSEQ multiplex PCR; TCRdb keeps in-frame clones, though not all of them. This sample contains about 10,000 clones. The sample was Treg cells from blood. This sample's subset: remaining (HLA-DR-negative) circulating blood Treg cells. These receptors came from a donor aged 2-30 years with juvenile idiopathic arthritis.

Frequency places this clone as medium-sized. The rearrangement joins TRBV19 to TRBJ1-3; as DNA is missing, the TRBD1 call by TCRdb cannot be tested. Looked up from germline, CDR1 is LNHDA and CDR2 is SQIVND (reference sequence). This CDR3 has 16 residues. DNA for this receptor is not on file. The CDR3 sequence is CASSILGFGQLATIYF.

The chain recombines TRBV9 with TRBJ1-1; TCRdb lists TRBD1, though no DNA is available to test this call. The length of the CDR3 is 12 residues. This entry has no DNA. The germline V gene has CDR1 SGDLS and CDR2 YYNGEE. The CDR3 sequence: CASSVQDTEAFF.

V is TRBV5-4 and J is TRBJ2-7; TCRdb's D call, TRBD2, is unchecked because there is no DNA. The CDR3 covers 11 residues. Only the protein is available. Germline V lookup: CDR1 SGHNT, CDR2 YYREEE (reference sequence). The CDR3 sequence is CASSLAGEQYF.

This chain joins TRBV7-9 and TRBJ1-2. The CDR3 extends over 13 amino acids. The DNA is unrecorded. Germline loops: CDR1 SEHNR, CDR2 FQNEAQ (reference sequence). The CDR3 sequence: CASSPDVHYGYTF.

This chain connects TRBV6-4 to TRBJ2-3. Germline V lookup: CDR1 MRHNA, CDR2 SNTAGT. CDR3 size: 10 residues. No DNA sequence is on record. The CDR3 region is CASRADTQYF.

The genes are TRBV5-6 and TRBJ1-2; the TCRdb D gene call, TRBD1, has no DNA to confirm it. CDR1 is SGHDT, CDR2 YYEEEE, per germline. CDR3 length: 15 amino acids. No DNA is listed. CDR3 loop: CASSLVGTGGYGYTF.

The chain recombines TRBV27 with TRBJ1-2; TCRdb's D call, TRBD1, is unchecked because there is no DNA. From germline, CDR1 is MNHEY and CDR2 SMNVEV (reference sequence). This CDR3 region has 14 residues. No nucleotide data were recorded. The CDR3 sequence: CASRTLTGLYGYTF.

This chain connects TRBV6-6 to TRBJ2-7; TCRdb proposes TRBD1, but this gene call is untestable without DNA. Germline V lookup: CDR1 MNHNY, CDR2 SVGAGI (reference sequence). This CDR3 comprises 14 residues. No DNA is given. The CDR3 reads CASRPPGTGYEQYF.

The chain links TRBV19 to TRBJ1-2; with no DNA, the TCRdb D assignment of TRBD1 cannot be verified. The CDR3 is 13 residues long. DNA is not recorded here. CDR1 LNHDA and CDR2 SQIVND come from the germline V gene (reference sequence). This CDR3 is CASSISRNYGYTF.

CDR3 sequence: CASSPAGGADTQYF. The chain joins TRBV19 to TRBJ2-3; absent DNA, TCRdb's TRBD2 call cannot be checked. Germline CDR1 reads LNHDA; CDR2 reads SQIVND (reference sequence). This CDR3 is 14 amino acids long. No DNA sequence was recorded.

The CDR3 loop is CASSQTGVVDYEQYF. The V gene is TRBV28, the J gene TRBJ2-7; TCRdb lists TRBD1, though no DNA is available to test this call. This CDR3 comprises 15 residues. No DNA is recorded. CDR1 is MDHEN, CDR2 SYDVKM, per germline.

V and J are TRBV5-1 and TRBJ2-7; TCRdb lists TRBD1, though no DNA is available to test this call. This CDR3 is built from 17 residues. No DNA is recorded. Germline V lookup: CDR1 SGHRS, CDR2 YFSETQ. The CDR3 spells CASSLRGGTTGGNEQYF.

V is TRBV5-4 and J is TRBJ1-2; TCRdb's D call, TRBD1, is unchecked because there is no DNA. Germline V gene data show CDR1 as SGHNT and CDR2 as YYREEE (reference sequence). This CDR3 comprises 16 residues. DNA is not on record. The CDR3 reads CASSVQGWVDNYGYTF.

The chain recombines TRBV28 with TRBJ2-1; TCRdb returns TRBD2, unconfirmable since there is no DNA. The CDR3 extends over 15 amino acids. DNA was not recorded. Germline V lookup: CDR1 MDHEN, CDR2 SYDVKM. The CDR3 sequence: CASSFLVSGSNEQFF.

The chain has TRBV6-5 and TRBJ1-1. Germline V gene lookup returns CDR1 MNHEY and CDR2 SVGAGI. The CDR3 is 13 residues long. No DNA sequence was recorded. The CDR3 protein is CASSRDLNTEAFF.

The chain links TRBV19 to TRBJ1-4; no DNA is available, so the TRBD1 call from TCRdb remains unchecked. The CDR3 runs to 19 residues. The DNA sequence is not available. From germline, CDR1 is LNHDA and CDR2 SQIVND (reference sequence). CDR3 region: CASSNEPGQLFATNEKLFF.

V is TRBV6-1 and J is TRBJ1-2. The CDR3 has 13 residues. The nucleotide record is missing. CDR1 MNHNS and CDR2 SASEGT come from the germline V gene. CDR3 amino acids: CASSESTVYGYTF.

The rearrangement uses TRBV7-8 and TRBJ1-1. The CDR3 runs to 18 residues. Only the protein is available. Germline loops: CDR1 SGHVS, CDR2 FQNEAQ. CDR3 in amino acids: CASVPPFLSGAMNTEAFF.